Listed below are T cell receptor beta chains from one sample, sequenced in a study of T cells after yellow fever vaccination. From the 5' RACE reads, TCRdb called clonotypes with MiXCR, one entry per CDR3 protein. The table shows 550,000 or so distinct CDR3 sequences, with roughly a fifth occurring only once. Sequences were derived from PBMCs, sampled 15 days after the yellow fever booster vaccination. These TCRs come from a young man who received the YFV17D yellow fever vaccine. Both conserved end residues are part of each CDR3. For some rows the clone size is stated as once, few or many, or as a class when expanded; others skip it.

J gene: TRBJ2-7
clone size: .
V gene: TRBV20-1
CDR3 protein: CSASAGSRGSGEQYF

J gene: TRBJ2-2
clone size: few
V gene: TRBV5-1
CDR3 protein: CASSQLGGTGELFF

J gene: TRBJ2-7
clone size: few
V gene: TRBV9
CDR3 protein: CASSVGAGERFEQYF

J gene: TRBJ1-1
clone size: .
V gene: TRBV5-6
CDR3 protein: CASSSRTAMNTEAFF

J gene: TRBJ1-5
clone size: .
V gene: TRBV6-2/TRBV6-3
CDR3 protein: CASRKTGGSNQPQHF

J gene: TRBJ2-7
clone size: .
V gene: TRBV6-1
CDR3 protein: CASRQTGDYEQYF

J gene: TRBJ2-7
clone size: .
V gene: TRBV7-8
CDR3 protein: CASSSRTAYEQYF

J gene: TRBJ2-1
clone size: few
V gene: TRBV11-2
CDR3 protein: CASSGGPRYNEQFF

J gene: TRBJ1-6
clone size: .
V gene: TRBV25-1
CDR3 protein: CASRETGKGSPLHF

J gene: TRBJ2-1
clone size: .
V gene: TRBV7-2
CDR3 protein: CASSLQGKGEQFF

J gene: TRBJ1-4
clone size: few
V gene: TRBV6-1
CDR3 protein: CASSEGAGREKLFF

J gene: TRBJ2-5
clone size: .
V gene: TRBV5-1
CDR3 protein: CASSLGRSQETQYF

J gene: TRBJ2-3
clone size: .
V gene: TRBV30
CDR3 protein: CAWNEMRNTQYF

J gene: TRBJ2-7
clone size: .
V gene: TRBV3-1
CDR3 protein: CASSHGGRYEQYF

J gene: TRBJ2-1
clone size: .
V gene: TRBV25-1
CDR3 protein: CASHPFAGGKNEQFF

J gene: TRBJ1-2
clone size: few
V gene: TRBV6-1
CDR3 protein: CASIPVGGYGYTF

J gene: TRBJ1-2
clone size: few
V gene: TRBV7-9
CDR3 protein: CASSSIGYGYTF

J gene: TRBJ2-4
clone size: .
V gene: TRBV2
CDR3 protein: CASSEDRGEDIQYF

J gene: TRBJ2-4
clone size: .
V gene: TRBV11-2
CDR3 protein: CASSLGDRIQYF

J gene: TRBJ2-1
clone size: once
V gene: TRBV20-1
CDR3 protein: CSASRQTGGSFF

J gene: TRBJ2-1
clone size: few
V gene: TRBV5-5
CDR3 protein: CASSFPLNYDLKQFF

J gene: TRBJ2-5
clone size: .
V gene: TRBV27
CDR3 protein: CASSFLGGGETQYF

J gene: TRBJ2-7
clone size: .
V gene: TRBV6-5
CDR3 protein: CASSSDGETYEQYF

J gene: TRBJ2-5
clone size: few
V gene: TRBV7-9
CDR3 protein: CASNSYGLRAHETQYF

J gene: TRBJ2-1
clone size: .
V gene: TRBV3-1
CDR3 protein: CASSRTDGDEQFF

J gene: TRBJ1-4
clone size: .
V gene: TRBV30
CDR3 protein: CAWSPRNEKLFF

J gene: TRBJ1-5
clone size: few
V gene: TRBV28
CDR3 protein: CASSPPPVSNQPQHF

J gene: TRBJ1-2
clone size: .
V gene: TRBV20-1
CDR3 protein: CSARLDYGYTF

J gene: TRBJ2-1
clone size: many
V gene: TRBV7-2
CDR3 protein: CASSPRQFF

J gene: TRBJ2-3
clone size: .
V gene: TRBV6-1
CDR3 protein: CASRPGTTSTDTQYF

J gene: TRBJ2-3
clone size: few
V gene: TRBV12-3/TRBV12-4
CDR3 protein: CASSRTGADTQYF

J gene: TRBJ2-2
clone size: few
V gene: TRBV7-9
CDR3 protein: CASSRGPNTGELFF

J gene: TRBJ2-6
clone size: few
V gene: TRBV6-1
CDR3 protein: CASSSATGAGANVLTF

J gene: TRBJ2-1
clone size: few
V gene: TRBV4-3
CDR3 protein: CASSQAASSYNEQFF

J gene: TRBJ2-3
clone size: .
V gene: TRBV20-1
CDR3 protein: CSARLRENTDTQYF

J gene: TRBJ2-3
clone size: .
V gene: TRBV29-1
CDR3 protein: CSVDRGGGADTQYF

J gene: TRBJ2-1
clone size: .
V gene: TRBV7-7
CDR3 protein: CASSRLAGAPVDEQFF

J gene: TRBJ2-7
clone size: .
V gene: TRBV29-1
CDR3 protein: CSVEYRGYEQYF